The rows below give T cell receptor beta chains drawn from one sample of a study of CD8+ T cells in alopecia areata. The protocol was immunoSEQ multiplex PCR, while the TCRdb copy is restricted to in-frame clones and leaves out a portion. The sample has 90,000 or so clones; around 47% are singletons. Sequencing was performed on CD8+ T cells sorted from blood, taken at week 24, from a patient treated with tofacitinib. The receptors were sampled from a human donor with alopecia areata. Each CDR3 is given with its conserved first and last residue. D genes are given only for firm matches. Some rows mark clone size as missing; the rest say once, few, many or name a class of expanded clone.

J gene | D gene | V gene | clone size | CDR3 DNA | CDR3 protein
TRBJ2-3 | TRBD2 | TRBV5-1 | NA | TGCGCCAGCAGCTCGGGACTAGCGGGAGGGGCAGATACGCAGTATTTT | CASSSGLAGGADTQYF
TRBJ2-1 | NA | TRBV27 | few | TGTGCCAGCAGTTTATCACCGCAGGGTGAGCAGTTCTTC | CASSLSPQGEQFF
TRBJ1-5 | NA | TRBV25-1 | NA | TGTGCCAGCAGTGAATACGGTGGGGGCAAGCCCCAGCATTTT | CASSEYGGGKPQHF
TRBJ2-3 | NA | TRBV11-2 | NA | TGTGCCAGCAGCTTAGTTAGGGGGGTTGGCACAGATACGCAGTATTTT | CASSLVRGVGTDTQYF
TRBJ2-3 | TRBD2 | TRBV2 | NA | TGTGCCAGCAGTGAACTAGCGGGCAACACAGATACGCAGTATTTT | CASSELAGNTDTQYF
TRBJ2-2 | TRBD2 | TRBV6-5 | few | TGTGCCAGCAGTTACGGACTAGCGGATTACACCGGGGAGCTGTTTTTT | CASSYGLADYTGELFF
TRBJ2-7 | NA | TRBV30 | NA | TGCACCCTAGGGCGGGACGGTTCCTACGAGCAGTACTTC | CTLGRDGSYEQYF
TRBJ2-5 | TRBD1 | TRBV29-1 | few | TGCAGCGTTCTCGGGACAGGGGGCCACGGGGTTTGGGAGACCCAGTACTTC | CSVLGTGGHGVWETQYF
TRBJ2-7 | TRBD1 | TRBV30 | NA | TGTGCCTGGAGTACGGGACAGATCTCCTACGAGCAGTACTTC | CAWSTGQISYEQYF
TRBJ2-5 | TRBD1 | TRBV27 | few | TGTGCCAGCAGTCCCGGGACAGGGGGAGGCCAAGAGACCCAGTACTTC | CASSPGTGGGQETQYF
TRBJ1-5 | NA | TRBV7-3 | many | TGTGCCAGCAGCGATCAGCCCCAGCATTTT | CASSDQPQHF
TRBJ2-3 | NA | TRBV4-1 | NA | TGCGCCAGCAGCCAAGAGTCCTATCTACGTGCAGATACGCAGTATTTT | CASSQESYLRADTQYF
TRBJ1-1 | NA | TRBV28 | NA | TGTGCCAGCAGTACCGGGACGGGTGTGTCTGAAGCTTTCTTT | CASSTGTGVSEAFF
TRBJ2-7 | NA | TRBV2 | NA | TGTGCCAGCAAGGACGAGTACGAGCAGTACTTC | CASKDEYEQYF
TRBJ2-5 | NA | TRBV6-5 | NA | TGTGCCAGCAGACGACAGGTCCAAGAGACCCAGTACTTC | CASRRQVQETQYF
TRBJ2-1 | TRBD2 | TRBV5-1 | NA | TGCGCCAGCAGCTTCGGACCCACGGGGGGTGAGCAGTTCTTC | CASSFGPTGGEQFF
TRBJ2-7 | NA | TRBV2 | NA | TGTGCCAGCAAATACATCGAGCAGTACTTC | CASKYIEQYF
TRBJ1-5 | NA | TRBV27 | many | TGTGCCAGCAGTTCCGGGGCCGGTAAGCCCCAGCATTTT | CASSSGAGKPQHF
TRBJ2-3 | NA | TRBV29-1 | few | TGCAGCGTTTTATTAGAGATGGGCACAGATACGCAGTATTTT | CSVLLEMGTDTQYF
TRBJ2-1 | TRBD2 | TRBV2 | NA | TGTGCCAGCAGTTGGGAGTCTGGGGGGGTCTACAATGAGCAGTTCTTC | CASSWESGGVYNEQFF
TRBJ2-6 | NA | TRBV29-1 | NA | TGCAGCGTTGAAGATGCAGTAGCGGCTGGGGCCAACGTCCTGACTTTC | CSVEDAVAAGANVLTF
TRBJ2-7 | NA | TRBV29-1 | NA | TGCAGCGTTGAAGAACAGGACTACGAGCAGTACTTC | CSVEEQDYEQYF
TRBJ2-7 | NA | TRBV6-5 | once | TGTGCCAGCAGTTACGAAGGTAGCAGTAATTCCTACGAGCAGTACTTC | CASSYEGSSNSYEQYF
TRBJ2-3 | TRBD2 | TRBV7-9 | NA | TGTGCCAGCAGCCGCGGGACTAGCGCTGGCACAGATACGCAGTATTTT | CASSRGTSAGTDTQYF
TRBJ2-7 | TRBD2 | TRBV5-1 | NA | TGCGCCAGCAGCTGGACTAGCGGCACCTACGAGCAGTACTTC | CASSWTSGTYEQYF
TRBJ2-2 | NA | TRBV29-1 | NA | TGCAGCGTTCTAAAGGGAACCAACACCGGGGAGCTGTTTTTT | CSVLKGTNTGELFF
TRBJ2-5 | TRBD2 | TRBV30 | once | TGTGCCTGGAGCGAGACCCGCGGGGGGCGGATGGAGACCCAGTACTTC | CAWSETRGGRMETQYF
TRBJ2-5 | NA | TRBV27 | few | TGTGCCAGCAGTTTGGACGGTTGGGAGACCCAGTACTTC | CASSLDGWETQYF
TRBJ2-7 | TRBD2 | TRBV4-3 | NA | TGCGCCAGCAGCCAAGGTTCCAGCGGGAGATTCAACGAGCAGTACTTC | CASSQGSSGRFNEQYF
TRBJ1-1 | TRBD1 | TRBV13 | few | TGTGCCAGCAGCCCGAGACAGGGCACTGAAGCTTTCTTT | CASSPRQGTEAFF
TRBJ1-1 | NA | TRBV4-1 | NA | TGCGCCAGCAGCCAAATCTCTGAGAACACTGAAGCTTTCTTT | CASSQISENTEAFF
TRBJ2-5 | NA | TRBV19 | NA | TGTGCCAGTAGTCTGCCTGGAGGAGAGACCCAGTACTTC | CASSLPGGETQYF
TRBJ2-3 | NA | TRBV13 | NA | TGTGCCAGCAGCGCCCGGGGTCGGTCAGATACGCAGTATTTT | CASSARGRSDTQYF
TRBJ1-1 | NA | TRBV7-9 | NA | TGTGCCAGCAGCTTAGACAGGGAGGGAGCTTTCTTT | CASSLDREGAFF
TRBJ2-3 | NA | TRBV27 | NA | TGTGCCAGCAGCTTTTCCGTACGGGCGACGCAGAATTTT | CASSFSVRATQNF
TRBJ2-7 | NA | TRBV2 | few | TGTGCCAGCATACAGGGTCCCTACGAGCAGTACTTC | CASIQGPYEQYF
TRBJ2-5 | NA | TRBV6-6 | NA | TGTGCCAGCAGTACTTACAGTTCCCAAGAGACCCAGTACTTC | CASSTYSSQETQYF
TRBJ2-1 | NA | TRBV5-1 | NA | TGCGCCAGCAGCTTGGCCGGGAACAATGAGCAGTTCTTC | CASSLAGNNEQFF
TRBJ2-1 | NA | TRBV7-8 | NA | TGTGCCAGCAGCGCCCTGGACAATGAGCAGTTCTTC | CASSALDNEQFF
TRBJ2-7 | TRBD2 | TRBV10-2 | NA | TGCGCCAGCAGCCCGGGACTAATGATGTACGAGCAGTACTTC | CASSPGLMMYEQYF
TRBJ1-4 | NA | TRBV7-9 | many | TGTGCCAGCAGCTTAGTCGGGACCTTGGGGGAAAAACTGTTTTTT | CASSLVGTLGEKLFF
TRBJ2-1 | TRBD2 | TRBV29-1 | NA | TGCAGCGTTCGGACTAGCGTAAGGGAGCAGTTCTTC | CSVRTSVREQFF
TRBJ2-1 | TRBD2 | TRBV6-5 | many | TGTGCCAGCAGGTCTAGCGGGACCTACAATGAGCAGTTCTTC | CASRSSGTYNEQFF
TRBJ2-2 | NA | TRBV15 | NA | TGTGCCACCAGGGACCCGGGACATTTGAACACCGGGGAGCTGTTTTTT | CATRDPGHLNTGELFF
TRBJ2-7 | TRBD2 | TRBV4-1 | NA | TGCGCCAGCAGCCACACTAGCGGAAGCTCCTACGAGCAGTACTTC | CASSHTSGSSYEQYF
TRBJ1-2 | NA | TRBV5-1 | NA | TGCGCCAGCAATTCGGCGGCCGACGCGAACTATGGCTACACCTTC | CASNSAADANYGYTF
TRBJ2-1 | NA | TRBV23-1 | NA | TGCGCCAGCAGTCAATCGCGACTAACAATGCCCTACAATGAGCAGTTCTTC | CASSQSRLTMPYNEQFF
TRBJ1-2 | NA | TRBV27 | NA | TGTGCCAGCAGTTTATCCTCCTTGGGGGGCGGCTACACCTTC | CASSLSSLGGGYTF
TRBJ2-3 | TRBD1 | TRBV7-9 | NA | TGTGCCAGCGGACAGGGGAGCACAGATACGCAGTATTTT | CASGQGSTDTQYF
TRBJ1-5 | NA | TRBV19 | NA | TGTGCCAGTAGTATGGGAGGGAATCAGCCCCAGCATTTT | CASSMGGNQPQHF
TRBJ2-7 | NA | TRBV6-1 | NA | TGTGCCAGCAGGTTGACGGCTTCAAACTCCTACGAGCAGTACTTC | CASRLTASNSYEQYF
TRBJ1-1 | NA | TRBV29-1 | NA | TGCAGCGTCCTCACGGGGAACACTGAAGCTTTCTTT | CSVLTGNTEAFF
TRBJ2-4 | TRBD1 | TRBV11-2 | NA | TGTGCCAGCAGCTTCCGGGACAGGGACATTCAGTACTTC | CASSFRDRDIQYF
TRBJ2-1 | TRBD2 | TRBV5-1 | few | TGCGCCAGCAGCTTTGCGGCAGGGAAACGGGAGGGCTACAATGAGCAGTTCTTC | CASSFAAGKREGYNEQFF
TRBJ1-1 | NA | TRBV27 | NA | TGTGCCAGCAGTTCAATAAGCGGCGGGGCCCTGAACACTGAAGCTTTCTTT | CASSSISGGALNTEAFF
TRBJ2-1 | TRBD2 | TRBV27 | NA | TGTGCCAGCAGTTTTCTAGCGGGAGCTATCGATGAGCAGTTCTTC | CASSFLAGAIDEQFF